Below, 30 T cell receptor beta chains from the same sample are listed, as sequenced in a study of cytomegalovirus exposure and HLA in healthy donors. A multiplex PCR was run with 60 Vbeta primers and 13 Jbeta primers. Assay used: immunoSEQ multiplex PCR; TCRdb lists only in-frame clones, some missing. The table includes 180,000 or so clones, roughly 77% detected once. Material: PBMCs. Source of these receptors: a woman aged 25 to 45 in good health and CMV-seropositive.

The chain joins TRBV28 to TRBJ1-2; weak D call: TRBD1 (5 bases). This CDR3 is built from 13 residues. V lost 8 bases to trimming and J lost 2 bases, with 12 bases between them. CDR1 and CDR2 (germline): MDHEN, SYDVKM. In DNA form, the CDR3 reads TGTGCCAGCGATCGGACACCCAACTATGGCTACACCTTC. This gives the protein CASDRTPNYGYTF.

The chain is built from TRBV4-2 and TRBJ1-5, with TRBD1 as a possible D gene (5 bases). The germline V gene encodes CDR1 LGHNA and CDR2 YNFKEQ. The CDR3 is 17 amino acids. The ends were cut back, 1 base at V and 0 bases at J, with 13 bases in the middle. In nucleotides, the CDR3 is TGTGCCAGCAGCCAAGCTTCACAGGCGAATAGCAATCAGCCCCAGCATTTT. Protein: CASSQASQANSNQPQHF.

The genes are TRBV13 and TRBJ2-7, with a tentative D call TRBD2 (5 bases). The CDR3 totals 14 residues. Germline V lookup: CDR1 PRHDT, CDR2 FYEKMQ (reference sequence). Deletions cut 3 bases from V and 0 bases from J, with 9 bases between. The CDR3 nucleotides read TGTGCCAGCAGCTTGGGTACTAGCTCCTACGAGCAGTACTTC. Its translation is CASSLGTSSYEQYF.

The CDR3 loop reads CASGGLAGVTDTQYF. As DNA, the CDR3 is TGTGCCAGCGGGGGGTTAGCGGGGGTCACAGATACGCAGTATTTT. The chain combines TRBV6-6 with TRBJ2-3, with 9 positions matching TRBD2. The CDR3 covers 15 residues. Germline trimming cut 8 bases from V and 2 bases from J; bases unmatched to any gene: 8. Germline V gives CDR1 MNHNY, CDR2 SVGAGI (reference sequence).

This clone was counted a few times. The CDR3 coding sequence is TGTGCCAGCAGCTTGGGGAGGGGACTAACCTACGAGCAGTACTTC. Its protein product is CASSLGRGLTYEQYF. The chain links TRBV11-2 to TRBJ2-7, with 7 bases aligning to TRBD2. The CDR3 contains 15 residues. Germline V CDR1 and CDR2: SGHAT, FQNNGV. Unmatched junction bases numbered 7, after V lost 3 bases and J lost 2 bases.

V and J are TRBV9 and TRBJ2-7; TRBD2 agrees at 9 bases. This CDR3 is 15 amino acids long. In germline, CDR1 is SGDLS, CDR2 YYNGEE. Losses at the gene ends were 4 bases for V and 2 bases for J; bases not matched to a gene: 7. The CDR3 nucleotides read TGTGCCAGCAGCCCGCTAGCGGGGCCCACCTACGAGCAGTACTTC. Its protein is CASSPLAGPTYEQYF.

This chain links TRBV11-2 with TRBJ2-2, with D possibly matching TRBD1 (6 bases). This CDR3 is 16 amino acids long. Per the germline V gene, CDR1 is SGHAT and CDR2 is FQNNGV. V was cut by 6 bases and J by 1 base, with 15 bases left in between. CDR3 region: CASRLLQGGNTGELFF. The CDR3 DNA reads TGTGCCAGCAGACTACTACAGGGCGGGAACACCGGGGAGCTGTTTTTT.

The table lists this clone with a few counts. This chain joins TRBV19 and TRBJ2-3, with D perhaps matching TRBD2 (5 bases). CDR3 length equals 16 residues. V lost 3 bases and J 1 base, leaving 14 bases between the germline ends. In germline, CDR1 is LNHDA, CDR2 SQIVND (reference sequence). CDR3 bases: TGTGCCAGTAGTATTGACCCACCCGGGGGCACAGATACGCAGTATTTT. This encodes CASSIDPPGGTDTQYF.

V and J are TRBV18 and TRBJ1-2; a possible D gene is TRBD1 (5 bases). CDR3 length: 13 amino acids. The germline gives CDR1 KGHSH, CDR2 LQKENI. V gave up 2 bases and J gave up 8 bases, with 12 bases separating them. In DNA, the CDR3 is TGTGCCAGCTCACCAGAAGACAGCCGGGGCTACACCTTC. This sequence encodes CASSPEDSRGYTF.

This clone has a single count. The rearrangement joins TRBV29-1 to TRBJ2-3; perhaps TRBD2 as D (6 bases). This CDR3 contains 14 residues. The V gene's germline CDR1 is SQVTM and CDR2 ANQGSEA. Trimming pared 5 bases from V and 0 bases from J, leaving 12 bases between. The CDR3 loop reads CSVSSGGSTDTQYF. The CDR3 bases are TGCAGCGTTAGTAGCGGAGGGAGCACAGATACGCAGTATTTT.

The gene calls are TRBV11-2 and TRBJ1-1; D is possibly TRBD1 (6 bases). Looked up from germline, CDR1 is SGHAT and CDR2 is FQNNGV. The CDR3 is made up of 15 amino acids. The V end was cut by 5 bases, the J end by 1 base, with 14 bases between. Here the CDR3 DNA reads TGTGCCAGCAGCGTTAAACAGGGAACGAACACTGAAGCTTTCTTT. This translates into CASSVKQGTNTEAFF.

This chain uses TRBV6-5 with TRBJ2-7; 10 positions match TRBD1. The ends lost 6 bases at V and 1 base at J; junction bases unmatched: 3. The length of the CDR3 is 14 residues. CDR1 MNHEY and CDR2 SVGAGI come from the germline V gene. The CDR3 region is CASRRQGASYEQYF. The CDR3 region has the DNA TGTGCCAGCAGACGACAGGGGGCTTCCTACGAGCAGTACTTC.

The chain recombines TRBV29-1 with TRBJ1-2; a weak D match, TRBD1 (5 bases). CDR3 size: 11 residues. Germline V lookup: CDR1 SQVTM, CDR2 ANQGSEA. The V gene lost 7 bases and the J gene lost 2 bases, with 8 bases spanning the gap. CDR3 in DNA: TGCAGCGGCCGGACAAACTATGGCTACACCTTC. Protein sequence: CSGRTNYGYTF.

The chain is built from TRBV4-2 and TRBJ2-3; 7 nucleotides line up with TRBD1. The CDR3 totals 15 residues. Germline CDR1 reads LGHNA; CDR2 reads YNFKEQ. Trimming cost V 1 base and J 3 bases; bases outside gene matches: 4. CDR3 region: CASSQGGTATDTQYF. In DNA, the CDR3 is TGTGCCAGCAGCCAAGGGGGGACAGCTACAGATACGCAGTATTTT.

The rearrangement links TRBV9 to TRBJ2-5, with D unclear. CDR3 size: 14 residues. V lost 0 bases and J 5 bases, leaving 11 bases between the germline ends. Germline CDR1 is SGDLS and CDR2 is YYNGEE. As DNA, the CDR3 is TGTGCCAGCAGCGTAGATCAGGCAACGGAGACCCAGTACTTC. Protein: CASSVDQATETQYF.

This rearrangement joins TRBV7-7 to TRBJ2-7; a weak D match, TRBD2 (5 bases). Germline V gene lookup returns CDR1 SSHAT and CDR2 FNYEAQ (reference sequence). The CDR3 is made up of 15 amino acids. V was clipped by 5 bases and J by 0 bases, with 14 bases between them. In nucleotides, the CDR3 is TGTGCCAGCAGCCCGGGGAGAGGAAGCTCCTACGAGCAGTACTTC. Its protein is CASSPGRGSSYEQYF.

J is TRBJ2-5 and V is TRBV7-9; the match to TRBD2 covers 14 bases. There are 16 residues in the CDR3. CDR1 and CDR2 from the germline V gene are SEHNR and FQNEAQ (reference sequence). V lost 4 bases, J lost 3 bases, and 4 bases stayed unmatched. CDR3 nucleotide sequence: TGTGCCAGCAGCTCGCCGGGACTAGCGGGGGAAGAGACCCAGTACTTC. It codes for CASSSPGLAGEETQYF.

The rearrangement links TRBV2 to TRBJ2-5, with 7 bases lining up with TRBD2. J was trimmed by 6 bases and V by 7 bases; bases with no gene match: 5. Germline CDR1 reads SNHLY; CDR2 reads FYNNEI. There are 12 residues in the CDR3. The CDR3 nucleotides are TGTGCCAGCACCCGGCGGGGGAAGACCCAGTACTTC. The encoded protein is CASTRRGKTQYF.

This chain connects TRBV7-9 to TRBJ2-3, with 13 bases identical to TRBD2. The CDR3 has 18 amino acids. CDR1 SEHNR and CDR2 FQNEAQ come from the germline V gene (reference sequence). The trim removed 5 bases at V and 5 bases at J, leaving 13 bases unmatched. This chain's CDR3 is CASSPPGLAGKVIDTQYF. CDR3 coding DNA: TGTGCCAGCAGCCCACCGGGACTAGCGGGGAAAGTTATAGATACGCAGTATTTT.

The V and J genes are TRBV11-2 and TRBJ2-7, with D perhaps TRBD2 (5 bases). Trimming left V 5 bases short and J 5 bases short, with 19 bases between. Per germline, CDR1 SGHAT and CDR2 FQNNGV. CDR3 length: 15 residues. The CDR3 coding sequence is TGTGCCAGCAGCAAACTAGGTCTCTCGAAGCACGAGCAGTACTTC. This sequence encodes CASSKLGLSKHEQYF.

V usage is TRBV6-6 and J usage is TRBJ2-5; 7 positions match TRBD1. The CDR3 spans 13 residues. Trimming removed 10 bases from V and 1 base from J; junction bases left unmatched: 6. CDR1 MNHNY and CDR2 SVGAGI come from the germline V gene (reference sequence). Here the CDR3 DNA reads TGTGCCACCAAACAGGGGCCCCAAGAGACCCAGTACTTC. It specifies CATKQGPQETQYF.

V gene TRBV28 combines with J gene TRBJ2-7; the match to TRBD2 covers 7 bases. Germline V gene data show CDR1 as MDHEN and CDR2 as SYDVKM. J gave up 6 bases and V 5 bases, and 10 bases lay outside the gene matches. CDR3 length: 14 residues. This CDR3 is CASSEGREGGEQYF. DNA of the CDR3: TGTGCCAGCAGTGAAGGGAGGGAAGGCGGCGAGCAGTACTTC.

J is TRBJ1-4 and V is TRBV7-9; TRBD1 agrees at 8 bases. Germline lookup yields CDR1 SEHNR and CDR2 FQNEAQ (reference sequence). V shed 6 bases and J 7 bases; nucleotides not matched to a gene: 4. The CDR3 runs to 13 residues. In DNA, the CDR3 is TGTGCCAGCAGTGGACAGGGCGGTGAAAAACTGTTTTTT. It specifies CASSGQGGEKLFF.

V usage is TRBV6-1 and J usage is TRBJ1-5; D gene ambiguous. With 4 bases removed from V and 5 bases from J, the gap between germline ends came to 15 bases. CDR3 length: 15 residues. Germline CDR1 MNHNS, CDR2 SASEGT. The CDR3 spells CASSGGEREYQPQHF. The CDR3 coding sequence is TGTGCCAGCAGTGGAGGCGAGAGGGAGTATCAGCCCCAGCATTTT.

The V call is TRBV11-3, the J call TRBJ2-7, with 8 bases matching TRBD2. The CDR3 loop spans 16 amino acids. V was clipped by 1 base and J by 0 bases; unmatched bases: 5. The germline V gene encodes CDR1 SGHNT and CDR2 YENEEA. CDR3 DNA sequence: TGTGCCAGCAGCTTAGCCCGGGGGGGGGTCTCCTACGAGCAGTACTTC. Translated: CASSLARGGVSYEQYF.

The V and J genes are TRBV29-1 and TRBJ2-7; tentative D call: TRBD2 (7 bases). CDR1 SQVTM and CDR2 ANQGSEA come from the germline V gene. CDR3 length: 13 amino acids. V was pared by 6 bases and J by 2 bases, with 14 bases between. The CDR3 DNA is TGCAGCGTGGTTGAGGGGGGGGCCTACGAGCAGTACTTC. It specifies CSVVEGGAYEQYF.

This clone was found a few times. This chain links TRBV27 with TRBJ1-4; D call uncertain. V lost 4 bases and J 5 bases, leaving 5 bases between the germline ends. Germline assignment: CDR1 MNHEY and CDR2 SMNVEV (reference sequence). The CDR3 length is 12 residues. The CDR3 loop reads CASSSLNEKLFF. The CDR3 DNA is TGTGCCAGCAGTTCCCTCAATGAAAAACTGTTTTTT.

On this clone: The junction and the germline gene differ at one end; a read error may be behind it. This chain connects TRBV10-2 to TRBJ2-1; TRBD2 matches 11 bases. There are 13 residues in the CDR3. Germline V gene data show CDR1 as WSHSY and CDR2 as SAAADI. Written as DNA, the CDR3 is TGCGCCAGCAGTGATCTTAGCGGGGGGGCCATTCTCTTC. Protein sequence: CASSDLSGGAILF.

This chain joins TRBV5-5 and TRBJ1-2, with D perhaps matching TRBD1 (5 bases). Trimming pared 4 bases from V and 4 bases from J, leaving 14 bases between. This CDR3 has 14 amino acids. Germline V CDR1 and CDR2: SGHKS, YYEKEE (reference sequence). The DNA for the CDR3 is TGTGCCAGCAGCCTCAGGGTACTTCCCTATGGCTACACCTTC. Protein: CASSLRVLPYGYTF.

The chain joins TRBV5-1 to TRBJ2-3, with D possibly TRBD1 on 6 matching bases. V dropped 4 bases and J dropped 3 bases, with 9 bases sitting between them. The V gene's germline CDR1 is SGHRS and CDR2 YFSETQ. The CDR3 extends over 13 amino acids. This CDR3 is CASSPGVTDTQYF. For the CDR3, the DNA is TGCGCCAGCAGCCCAGGGGTTACAGATACGCAGTATTTT.